This T cell receptor beta chain emerged from a study of Ad26.COV2.S vaccination and SARS-CoV-2 variants. Comment on this clone: The antigen is undetermined.

Study outcomes and limitations: Possibly, TCR breadth and depth analyses underestimated total T cell responses. Vaccinees displayed broader spike-specific TCR repertoires than placebo recipients. Considerable breadth of spike-specific CD8+ and CD4+ T cell responses has reportedly been documented following vaccination. Vaccine and placebo groups showed comparable non-spike TCR breadth.

TCRdb keeps only in-frame clones here, not all; method: immunoSEQ multiplex PCR. Of around 170,000 clones in the sample, approximately 90% were seen once. This CDR3 spans 17 amino acids. Trimming pared 4 bases from V and 2 bases from J, leaving 22 bases between. Germline CDR1 SGDLS, CDR2 YYNGEE. The specimen comprised peripheral blood, sampled after recovery from COVID-19. This chain uses TRBV9 with TRBJ2-7; D not certain. The receptor was isolated from a human donor who had recovered from COVID-19. CDR3 DNA: TGTGCCAGCAGCCCCCACAGTGGGGTACCAATCACCTACGAGCAGTACTTC. Protein product: CASSPHSGVPITYEQYF.